This T cell receptor beta chain is from a study of T cell repertoires in cytomegalovirus infection. Study context: A matching HLA type, together with CMV infection, was signaled by public TCR beta signatures.

TCRdb passed the reads through MiXCR, listing each CDR3 protein once. The data show 150,000 to 200,000 distinct CDR3 sequences, approximately 14% seen once. Concerning this clonotype itself: What it binds is unknown.

The ends were cut back, 7 bases at V and 7 bases at J, with 13 bases in the middle. The CDR3 runs to 12 residues. Findings of the study overall: The cumulative frequency of public TCR beta families identified carriers of CMV plus the relevant HLA.

The chain carries TRBV12-3 or TRBV12-4 and TRBJ1-1; D is unclear. Sequenced input: PBMCs. The clonotype originates from a human donor in good health (CMV status not recorded). Some clones in this sample may be carry-over from other donors' samples. The CDR3 is CASTSEVNEAFF. The CDR3 nucleotides are TGTGCCAGCACGTCGGAGGTAAATGAAGCTTTCTTT.